This entry describes one TCR beta chain. The source of the sample is a study of T cell responses to AZD1222 COVID-19 vaccine. Assay used: immunoSEQ multiplex PCR; TCRdb lists only in-frame clones, some missing. The table has some 140,000 clones, around 93% seen once. The germline CDR1 and CDR2 sequences are SGHAT and FQNNGV. The CDR3 runs 14 residues. After removal of 7 bases from V and 3 bases from J, the junction contained 6 bases not matched to a gene. The V gene is TRBV11-2, the J gene TRBJ1-3; 7 nucleotides agree with TRBD1. This TCR derives from an adult in good health. The sample consisted of peripheral blood, taken on day 0 of AZD1222 vaccination. CDR3 sequence reads: CASIDRAHGNTIYF. The CDR3 coding sequence is TGTGCCAGCATTGACAGGGCCCATGGAAACACCATATATTTT.